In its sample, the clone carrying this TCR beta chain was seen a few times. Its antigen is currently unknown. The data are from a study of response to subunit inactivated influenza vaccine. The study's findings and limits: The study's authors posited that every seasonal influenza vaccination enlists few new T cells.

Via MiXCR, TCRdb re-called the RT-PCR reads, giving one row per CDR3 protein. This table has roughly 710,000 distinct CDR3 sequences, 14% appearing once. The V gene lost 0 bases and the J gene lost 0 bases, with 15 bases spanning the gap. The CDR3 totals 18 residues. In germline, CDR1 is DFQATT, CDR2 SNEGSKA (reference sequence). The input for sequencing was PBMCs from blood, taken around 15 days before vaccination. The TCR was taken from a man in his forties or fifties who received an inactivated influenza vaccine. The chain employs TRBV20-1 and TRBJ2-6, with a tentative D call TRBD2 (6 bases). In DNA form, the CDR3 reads TGCAGTGCTAGAGATGGCGGGAAAGCCTTCTCTGGGGCCAACGTCCTGACTTTC. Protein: CSARDGGKAFSGANVLTF.